The 28 T cell receptor beta chains given below trace back to one sample, sequenced in a study of metastatic and nonmetastatic thyroid tumors. TCRdb reassembled clones from the PCR reads with MiXCR. This repertoire shows 15,000 to 20,000 clones, 27% found once; its top ten account for 6.1%. Every patient underwent thyroid surgery untreated. What was sequenced was blood. These receptors all come from a female donor with papillary thyroid cancer or a benign thyroid nodule (not recorded which). Some clones in this sample may be carry-over from other donors' samples.

V usage is TRBV10-3 and J usage is TRBJ2-1, with TRBD2 identical over 8 bases. The CDR3 has 15 amino acids. V shed 3 bases and J 9 bases; nucleotides not matched to a gene: 10. The germline gives CDR1 ENHRY, CDR2 SYGVKD. Here the CDR3 DNA reads TGTGCCATCAGTGAAAATTTCAGCGGGAGCGGTGAGCAGTTCTTC. This codes for CAISENFSGSGEQFF.

The chain is built from TRBV7-8 and TRBJ2-7; the match to TRBD1 covers 7 bases. Germline-derived CDR1 and CDR2 are SGHVS and FQNEAQ. V was pared by 3 bases and J by 2 bases, with 4 bases of the junction left unmatched. The CDR3 sequence is 14 residues long. CDR3: CASSFTQGAYEQYF. As DNA, the CDR3 is TGTGCCAGCAGCTTTACCCAGGGGGCCTACGAGCAGTACTTC.

The chain joins TRBV28 to TRBJ1-5; D perhaps matches TRBD1 (6 bases). With 7 bases removed from V and 5 bases from J, the gap between germline ends came to 12 bases. Germline V gene lookup returns CDR1 MDHEN and CDR2 SYDVKM. The CDR3 is made up of 13 amino acids. The CDR3 spells CASIGRGHQPQHF. CDR3 bases: TGTGCCAGCATAGGCAGGGGTCATCAGCCCCAGCATTTT.

This clone counts as medium-sized. This sequence joins TRBV6-2 or TRBV6-3 and TRBJ1-1, with 7 bases identical to TRBD1. The CDR3 is 15 amino acids. J was trimmed by 0 bases and V by 4 bases; bases with no gene match: 5. Germline-derived CDR1 and CDR2 are MNHEY and SVGEGT. CDR3 nucleotides: TGTGCCAGCAGTTTACCGGACAGGCTGAACACTGAAGCTTTCTTT. This translates into CASSLPDRLNTEAFF.

The count of this clone is one. The chain uses TRBV11-2 and TRBJ2-5; D unclear. The CDR3 loop spans 11 amino acids. CDR1 and CDR2 (germline): SGHAT, FQNNGV. The V end lost 1 base, the J end lost 4 bases, and 1 base lay between the germline ends. CDR3 bases: TGTGCCAGCAGCTTAGTAGAGACCCAGTACTTC. It encodes CASSLVETQYF.

This clone is labeled medium-sized. The rearrangement joins TRBV6-2 or TRBV6-3 to TRBJ1-2; D might be TRBD1 (6 bases). The CDR3 consists of 13 residues. Germline V CDR1 and CDR2: MNHEY, SVGEGT. The ends were cut back, 2 bases at V and 7 bases at J, with 11 bases in the middle. The CDR3 coding sequence is TGTGCCAGCAGTTACCGGGACATAGCTGGCTACACCTTC. It specifies CASSYRDIAGYTF.

The chain is built from TRBV5-1 and TRBJ1-1, with 9 bases lining up with TRBD1. The trim removed 0 bases at V and 1 base at J, leaving 4 bases unmatched. The CDR3 loop spans 16 amino acids. CDR1 SGHRS and CDR2 YFSETQ come from the germline V gene. CDR3 loop: CASSLGDRVGNTEAFF. In nucleotides, the CDR3 is TGCGCCAGCAGCTTGGGGGACAGGGTAGGGAACACTGAAGCTTTCTTT.

The J gene is TRBJ2-7, the V gene TRBV11-2, with 9 bases fitting TRBD1. J lost 11 bases, V lost 1 base, and 9 bases had no gene match. CDR3 length: 14 amino acids. Germline lookup yields CDR1 SGHAT and CDR2 FQNNGV. The CDR3 is CASSLVLVTGGEYF. CDR3 DNA sequence: TGTGCCAGCAGCTTAGTCCTGGTGACAGGGGGGGAGTACTTC.

In this sample, this clone turned up many times. The chain employs TRBV11-3 and TRBJ2-2, with 7 bases lining up with TRBD1. The CDR3 length is 15 residues. The trim removed 5 bases at V and 7 bases at J, leaving 10 bases unmatched. CDR1 and CDR2 from the germline V gene are SGHNT and YENEEA. Here the CDR3 DNA reads TGTGCCAGCAGCCCCCGGGACAGCACGGTCGGGGAGCTGTTTTTT. It encodes CASSPRDSTVGELFF.

This clone was detected ten times or more. One base away lies a much larger clone, so this may be a sequencing read error. The chain has TRBV6-1 and TRBJ1-6; a weak D match, TRBD1 (6 bases). The CDR3 contains 13 residues. In germline, CDR1 is MNHNS, CDR2 SASEGT. The CDR3, as DNA: TGTGCCGGACAGAGCTCCTATAATTCACCCTTCCACTTT. It translates to CAGQSSYNSPFHF.

This chain joins TRBV20-1 and TRBJ1-4, with unresolved D. V was pared by 1 base and J by 0 bases, with 6 bases between. Germline values: CDR1 DFQATT, CDR2 SNEGSKA (reference sequence). This CDR3 region has 14 residues. The CDR3 region is CSARGQSTNEKLFF. CDR3 DNA sequence: TGCAGTGCTAGAGGGCAGTCAACTAATGAAAAACTGTTTTTT.

The chain recombines TRBV7-8 with TRBJ1-1, with D possibly matching TRBD1 (5 bases). Germline loops: CDR1 SGHVS, CDR2 FQNEAQ. The CDR3 has 13 amino acids. V was clipped by 5 bases and J by 7 bases, with 14 bases between them. The CDR3 coding sequence is TGTGCCAGCAGCCTAACAGGTGGAAATGAAGCTTTCTTT. It encodes CASSLTGGNEAFF.

In this sample, this clone turned up a few times. The CDR3 here is CASSPTGARSYEQYV. CDR3 nucleotide sequence: TGTGCCAGCAGTCCGACAGGGGCCCGTTCCTACGAGCAGTACGTC. This chain connects TRBV12-3 or TRBV12-4 to TRBJ2-7; 8 bases match TRBD1. This CDR3 spans 15 amino acids. With V trimmed by 5 bases and J by 1 base, 7 bases remained unmatched.

This clone has more than one count but fewer than ten. The rearrangement joins TRBV12-3 or TRBV12-4 to TRBJ2-7, with 11 bases aligning to TRBD1. The V and J ends lost 5 bases and 6 bases, in that order; junction bases with no gene match: 6. The CDR3 totals 14 residues. This CDR3 is CASSPEDRGREQYF. In DNA, the CDR3 is TGTGCCAGCAGTCCAGAGGACAGGGGGCGCGAGCAGTACTTC.

V gene TRBV18 combines with J gene TRBJ1-5; tentative D call: TRBD1 (5 bases). The CDR3 extends over 16 amino acids. V was trimmed by 3 bases and J by 6 bases, leaving 18 bases between them. The germline V gene encodes CDR1 KGHSH and CDR2 LQKENI. DNA of the CDR3: TGTGCCAGCTCACCCCCGAGTGGGGCAGGGAGTCAGCCCCAGCATTTT. Amino acids: CASSPPSGAGSQPQHF.

This chain links TRBV11-1 with TRBJ2-7; 12 bases agree with TRBD2. The V gene's germline CDR1 is SGHAT and CDR2 FQDESV (reference sequence). Trimming at V came to 1 base and at J to 5 bases, leaving 6 bases not matched to a gene. This CDR3 is built from 16 residues. CDR3 region: CASSLGLAGDLDEQYF. The CDR3 bases are TGTGCCAGCAGCTTAGGACTAGCGGGAGATCTCGACGAGCAGTACTTC.

This clone was observed a few times. The genes are TRBV12-3 or TRBV12-4 and TRBJ1-2, with 8 bases lining up with TRBD1. CDR3 size: 13 residues. After removal of 6 bases from V and 8 bases from J, the junction contained 8 bases not matched to a gene. CDR3 region: CASRLDRAGGYTF. DNA for the CDR3: TGTGCCAGCAGGTTGGACAGGGCGGGGGGCTACACCTTC.

The chain carries TRBV25-1 and TRBJ2-1; D is unclear. V was pared by 3 bases and J by 6 bases, with 18 bases between. CDR1 is MGHDK and CDR2 is SYGVNS in the germline V gene. CDR3 size: 16 residues. The CDR3 loop reads CASSESKELPGNEQFF. In DNA form, the CDR3 reads TGTGCCAGCAGTGAGTCTAAGGAGCTGCCGGGCAATGAGCAGTTCTTC.

This clone has a count of ten or more. The rearrangement links TRBV20-1 to TRBJ2-1; the match to TRBD2 covers 10 bases. This CDR3 has 15 residues. The junction had 8 bases not matched to a gene; V was cut back by 3 bases and J by 6 bases. Germline V gene data show CDR1 as DFQATT and CDR2 as SNEGSKA (reference sequence). The CDR3 region is CSASTSGEAGNEQFF. Here the CDR3 DNA reads TGCAGTGCTAGCACTAGCGGGGAAGCCGGCAATGAGCAGTTCTTC.

The rearrangement links TRBV7-2 to TRBJ2-5, with 9 bases that match TRBD1. V trimming: 5 bases; J trimming: 5 bases; junction bases outside the gene matches: 6. The CDR3 is 14 amino acids. Germline V gives CDR1 SGHTA, CDR2 FQGNSA. In DNA form, the CDR3 reads TGTGCCAGCAGCCGGACAGGGGCGGGGGAGACCCAGTACTTC. It is translated as CASSRTGAGETQYF.

This clone has only one observation. The CDR3 reads CASSPPRTGGSPLHF. CDR3 coding DNA: TGTGCCAGCAGCCCTCCCCGGACAGGGGGTTCACCCCTCCACTTT. The chain recombines TRBV11-2 with TRBJ1-6; 10 positions agree with TRBD1. V dropped 5 bases and J dropped 9; count of bases not matched to a gene: 7. In germline, CDR1 is SGHAT, CDR2 FQNNGV. The CDR3 has 15 amino acids.

The genes are TRBV7-9 and TRBJ1-3; D perhaps matches TRBD1 (5 bases). The CDR3 sequence is 15 residues long. Germline CDR1 and CDR2: SEHNR and FQNEAQ (reference sequence). V lost 5 bases, J lost 0 bases, and 11 bases lay in between. The CDR3 DNA is TGTGCCAGCAGCGGGGGGTCAAACTCTGGAAACACCATATATTTT. This gives the protein CASSGGSNSGNTIYF.

The chain links TRBV20-1 to TRBJ2-3; unclear D gene. V gave up 0 bases and J gave up 2 bases, with 3 bases separating them. Germline CDR1 DFQATT, CDR2 SNEGSKA (reference sequence). There are 12 residues in the CDR3. CDR3 sequence reads: CSARDYTDTQYF. In nucleotides, the CDR3 is TGCAGTGCTAGAGACTACACAGATACGCAGTATTTT.

In its sample, this clone was seen many times. The V gene is TRBV11-2, the J gene TRBJ2-1; no clear D gene. Trimming took off 0 bases at V and 7 bases at J, with 10 bases between the two ends. The germline V gene encodes CDR1 SGHAT and CDR2 FQNNGV. CDR3 length equals 14 residues. Here the CDR3 DNA reads TGTGCCAGCAGCTTAGACTCCAGCCGGAATGAGCAGTTCTTC. It codes for CASSLDSSRNEQFF.

The chain links TRBV6-9 to TRBJ2-4; D gene unclear. The CDR3 extends over 12 amino acids. Germline V gene data show CDR1 as MNHGY and CDR2 as SVAAGI. Trimming cost V 7 bases and J 2 bases, with 6 bases left between them. CDR3 sequence reads: CASTRTKNIQYF. The CDR3, as DNA: TGTGCCAGCACCCGGACCAAAAACATTCAGTACTTC.

The chain joins TRBV30 to TRBJ1-5; 7 bases are a match to TRBD1. Germline values: CDR1 GTSNPN, CDR2 SVGIG (reference sequence). The J segment lost 0 bases and the V segment lost 0 bases, leaving 2 bases of the junction unmatched. The CDR3 has 15 amino acids. The CDR3 spells CAWSVGTVSNQPQHF. CDR3 nucleotides: TGTGCCTGGAGTGTAGGGACAGTTAGCAATCAGCCCCAGCATTTT.

V and J are TRBV20-1 and TRBJ1-5, with D possibly being TRBD1 (6 bases). The length of the CDR3 is 13 residues. Germline V gene lookup returns CDR1 DFQATT and CDR2 SNEGSKA (reference sequence). V lost 3 bases to trimming and J lost 3 bases, with 9 bases between them. CDR3 protein: CSASGGANQPQHF. Written as DNA, the CDR3 is TGCAGTGCTAGCGGGGGGGCCAATCAGCCCCAGCATTTT.

By proportion, this clone is medium-sized. The V gene is TRBV20-1, the J gene TRBJ1-2, with 8 bases matching TRBD1. The CDR3 is 14 residues long. Trimming took 5 bases from V and 6 from J; bases not matched to a gene: 11. Germline CDR1 reads DFQATT; CDR2 reads SNEGSKA (reference sequence). The CDR3 coding sequence is TGCAGTGCTCCTTATCAGGGGGCTCTTAATGGCTACACCTTC. It encodes CSAPYQGALNGYTF.